Each of the 27 T cell receptor beta chains below was sequenced from the same sample in a study of vaccination effects on CD4 cells after COVID-19. Their antigen targets remain unknown. ViraFEST used viral peptide pools to expand antigen-specific CD4+ T cells before sequencing. Culturing for about ten days preceded CD4+ T cell isolation. This person caught SARS-CoV-2 sometime from March to December 2020, and PCR testing confirmed the infection. Two-dose vaccination with either BNT162b2 or mRNA-1273 was given to the participants. The repertoire was sequenced with immunoSEQ multiplex PCR; TCRdb's copy has only in-frame clones and lacks some. The sample lists under 15,000 clones; around 84% were seen once. The starting material was CD4+ T cells from PBMCs cultured with HCoV-NL63 spike peptides, obtained after COVID-19 vaccination. The receptors were gathered from a human donor who had a prior SARS-CoV-2 infection.

This clone was seen a single time. This chain links TRBV7-8 with TRBJ2-7; 9 bases agree with TRBD1. Trimming at V came to 2 bases and at J to 3 bases, leaving 8 bases not matched to a gene. The CDR3 is made up of 16 amino acids. Germline V gene data show CDR1 as SGHVS and CDR2 as FQNEAQ. CDR3 amino acids: CASSLSHRDRVYEQYF. Written as DNA, the CDR3 is TGTGCCAGCAGCTTATCCCACCGGGACAGGGTCTACGAGCAGTACTTC.

This clone was found once. This CDR3 reads CASSSGTSADTQYF. CDR3 sequence (DNA): TGTGCCAGCAGCTCCGGGACATCCGCAGATACGCAGTATTTT. The chain combines TRBV7-9 with TRBJ2-3, with a tentative D call TRBD1 (6 bases). The CDR3 is 14 residues long. Germline CDR1 reads SEHNR; CDR2 reads FQNEAQ (reference sequence). Trimming removed 4 bases from V and 4 bases from J, with 12 bases in between.

The V call is TRBV5-1, the J call TRBJ2-3, with TRBD1 matching over 10 bases. Looked up from germline, CDR1 is SGHRS and CDR2 is YFSETQ. Trimming at V came to 0 bases and at J to 4 bases, leaving 5 bases not matched to a gene. The CDR3 length is 16 residues. CDR3 nucleotides: TGCGCCAGCAGCTTGGGCGGGACAGGGGTGTCAGATACGCAGTATTTT. Amino acid sequence: CASSLGGTGVSDTQYF.

CDR3 amino acids: CAWSGQRNYGYTF. CDR3 DNA: TGTGCCTGGAGCGGACAGAGAAACTATGGCTACACCTTC. The chain links TRBV30 to TRBJ1-2, with TRBD1 as a possible D gene (6 bases). The V gene's germline CDR1 is GTSNPN and CDR2 SVGIG (reference sequence). Trimming shortened V by 3 bases and J by 2 bases, and 10 bases separated the two germline ends. The CDR3 has 13 amino acids.

This clone came up once. V is TRBV11-2 and J is TRBJ2-2; the match to TRBD2 covers 8 bases. Germline V lookup: CDR1 SGHAT, CDR2 FQNNGV. V gave up 6 bases and J gave up 2 bases; unmatched junction bases: 11. CDR3 size: 17 residues. CDR3 DNA: TGTGCCAGCAGAATACCCGGGCGGGGGGCAAACACCGGGGAGCTGTTTTTT. This translates into CASRIPGRGANTGELFF.

The chain recombines TRBV10-3 with TRBJ1-1, with D perhaps TRBD1 (6 bases). Trimming stripped 8 bases from V and 1 base from J, with 23 bases between. Germline assignment: CDR1 ENHRY and CDR2 SYGVKD. The CDR3 runs to 17 residues. The CDR3 DNA reads as TGTGCCATCGCTGCTACAACAGGGAAGAGGGGGAACACTGAAGCTTTCTTT. Residues: CAIAATTGKRGNTEAFF.

The CDR3 loop reads CASSELGTAYEQYF. The CDR3 DNA reads TGTGCCAGCAGTGAATTGGGGACTGCCTACGAGCAGTACTTC. The chain is built from TRBV6-1 and TRBJ2-7; D is perhaps TRBD2 (6 bases). This CDR3 contains 14 residues. In germline, CDR1 is MNHNS, CDR2 SASEGT. The V gene lost 2 bases and the J gene lost 2 bases, with 10 bases spanning the gap.

The rearrangement links TRBV3-1 (or the pseudogene TRBV3-2) to TRBJ2-5; 8 nucleotides match TRBD2. The V and J ends lost 0 bases and 7 bases, in that order; junction bases with no gene match: 16. This CDR3 is 18 amino acids long. The germline V gene encodes CDR1 LGHDT and CDR2 YNNKEL (reference sequence). The CDR3 region is CASSQDLGASGWVGTQYF. As DNA, the CDR3 is TGTGCCAGCAGCCAAGATCTTGGGGCTAGCGGGTGGGTAGGGACCCAGTACTTC.

CDR3: CASSGAGVGYEKLFF. Here the CDR3 DNA reads TGTGCCAGCAGCGGGGCGGGGGTCGGGTACGAAAAACTGTTTTTT. This chain joins TRBV9 and TRBJ1-4; weak D call: TRBD1 (5 bases). Per germline, CDR1 SGDLS and CDR2 YYNGEE. V was pared by 3 bases and J by 8 bases, with 17 bases between. The CDR3 consists of 15 residues.

This clone appeared a single time. The J gene is TRBJ2-5, the V gene TRBV6-5, with D perhaps TRBD2 (6 bases). There are 12 residues in the CDR3. Between the trimmed V and J ends, which lost 3 bases and 7 bases, there was a span of 9 bases. Germline V CDR1 and CDR2: MNHEY, SVGAGI. In DNA, the CDR3 is TGTGCCAGCAGTTATCTGGGGGGGACCCAGTACTTC. It translates to CASSYLGGTQYF.

The CDR3 here is CSASLRVGEFEGGYTF. The CDR3 nucleotides are TGCAGTGCTAGTCTCCGGGTCGGTGAATTCGAGGGGGGCTACACCTTC. V is TRBV20-1 and J is TRBJ1-2; perhaps TRBD1 as D (5 bases). Trimming cost V 3 bases and J 8 bases, with 25 bases left between them. Germline V gene lookup returns CDR1 DFQATT and CDR2 SNEGSKA (reference sequence). There are 16 residues in the CDR3.

The genes are TRBV2 and TRBJ2-7, with TRBD1 matching over 7 bases. CDR1 is SNHLY and CDR2 is FYNNEI in the germline V gene. There are 13 residues in the CDR3. V dropped 8 bases and J dropped 0; count of bases not matched to a gene: 4. The CDR3 region has the DNA TGTGCCAGCGGTGGGGACAGCTCCTACGAGCAGTACTTC. The encoded protein is CASGGDSSYEQYF.

V and J are TRBV9 and TRBJ2-1; 8 nucleotides agree with TRBD2. Germline lookup yields CDR1 SGDLS and CDR2 YYNGEE. Trimming cost V 0 bases and J 10 bases; bases outside gene matches: 9. The CDR3 contains 15 residues. CDR3: CASSVAAGGGREQFF. For the CDR3, the DNA is TGTGCCAGCAGCGTAGCGGCGGGAGGAGGTCGGGAGCAGTTCTTC.

The chain joins TRBV18 to TRBJ1-1; 7 bases are a match to TRBD1. This CDR3 comprises 12 residues. V gave up 4 bases and J gave up 13 bases; unmatched junction bases: 9. Germline V gives CDR1 KGHSH, CDR2 LQKENI. DNA of the CDR3: TGTGCCAGCTCACTCGGGACAGATGGGGGTTTCTTT. Translation gives CASSLGTDGGFF.

This chain joins TRBV7-9 and TRBJ2-1, with 10 bases lining up with TRBD2. This CDR3 is built from 16 residues. Germline-derived CDR1 and CDR2 are SEHNR and FQNEAQ (reference sequence). After removal of 2 bases from V and 4 bases from J, the junction contained 5 bases not matched to a gene. CDR3 DNA: TGTGCCAGCAGCTTATCAGGGACTAGCGCGTACAATGAGCAGTTCTTC. It yields the protein CASSLSGTSAYNEQFF.

The J gene is TRBJ1-5, the V gene TRBV2, with 8 positions matching TRBD1. With V trimmed by 2 bases and J by 6 bases, 3 bases remained unmatched. The CDR3 contains 14 residues. Germline lookup yields CDR1 SNHLY and CDR2 FYNNEI. CDR3 in amino acids: CASSEQGAVQPQHF. CDR3 in DNA: TGTGCCAGCAGTGAACAGGGGGCCGTTCAGCCCCAGCATTTT.

This rearrangement joins TRBV30 to TRBJ2-3; 13 bases fit TRBD2. Germline values: CDR1 GTSNPN, CDR2 SVGIG (reference sequence). V was clipped by 3 bases and J by 8 bases; unmatched bases: 5. The CDR3 spans 14 residues. The CDR3 is CAWRLAGGPRTQYF. DNA of the CDR3: TGTGCCTGGAGACTAGCGGGGGGGCCGCGTACGCAGTATTTT.

The chain employs TRBV30 and TRBJ2-7; D gene uncertain. Trimming shortened V by 0 bases and J by 7 bases, and 13 bases separated the two germline ends. The CDR3 extends over 13 amino acids. Germline V gene data show CDR1 as GTSNPN and CDR2 as SVGIG (reference sequence). DNA for the CDR3: TGTGCCTGGAGTGTATTCCCAGGTGGAGAGCAGTACTTC. This codes for CAWSVFPGGEQYF.

This clone was counted a single time. The rearrangement uses TRBV6-5 and TRBJ1-6, with 7 bases fitting TRBD1. CDR3 length: 16 amino acids. The V and J ends lost 1 base and 7 bases, in that order; junction bases with no gene match: 7. Germline CDR1 reads MNHEY; CDR2 reads SVGAGI. CDR3 DNA: TGTGCCAGCAGTTACTTAACGGGACAGCTAAATTCACCCCTCCACTTT. It encodes CASSYLTGQLNSPLHF.

This chain connects TRBV7-2 to TRBJ2-7, with D tentatively TRBD2 (6 bases). This CDR3 is 15 amino acids long. Germline values: CDR1 SGHTA, CDR2 FQGNSA. V gave up 6 bases and J gave up 1 base, with 16 bases separating them. The CDR3 DNA reads as TGTGCCAGCAGTTACGGAGGGTCTTCGTCCTACGAGCAGTACTTC. Translation: CASSYGGSSSYEQYF.

This sequence joins TRBV9 and TRBJ2-7; 14 bases match TRBD2. The CDR3 runs to 18 residues. Germline CDR1 is SGDLS and CDR2 is YYNGEE. J lost 5 bases, V lost 4 bases, and 14 bases had no gene match. The CDR3: CASSKRGTSGRFGDEQYF. CDR3 DNA: TGTGCCAGCAGCAAACGCGGGACTAGCGGGAGATTTGGAGACGAGCAGTACTTC.

V and J are TRBV6-1 and TRBJ1-6; no clear D. Germline V gives CDR1 MNHNS, CDR2 SASEGT. The CDR3 loop spans 12 amino acids. Trimming shortened V by 2 bases and J by 8 bases, and 4 bases separated the two germline ends. The CDR3 reads CASSENYSPLHF. The CDR3 bases are TGTGCCAGCAGTGAAAATTATTCACCCCTCCACTTT.

The chain links TRBV6-2 or TRBV6-3 to TRBJ1-3; possibly TRBD1 for D (6 bases). The ends were cut back, 0 bases at V and 1 base at J, with 16 bases in the middle. In germline, CDR1 is MNHEY, CDR2 SVGEGT. CDR3 length: 18 amino acids. The CDR3 coding sequence is TGTGCCAGCAGTTACTCTCGGAGAGGACAGAAATCTGGAAACACCATATATTTT. Residues: CASSYSRRGQKSGNTIYF.

This chain connects TRBV5-1 to TRBJ2-3; 10 bases are shared with TRBD1. The CDR3 spans 14 residues. V shed 4 bases and J 7 bases; nucleotides not matched to a gene: 6. Germline-derived CDR1 and CDR2 are SGHRS and YFSETQ. CDR3 sequence reads: CASSLGTGVYTQYF. In DNA, the CDR3 is TGCGCCAGCAGCCTGGGGACAGGGGTATATACGCAGTATTTT.

This clone was counted between two and nine times. J is TRBJ2-3 and V is TRBV9; D gene ambiguous. The CDR3 spans 14 residues. V dropped 3 bases and J dropped 2 bases, with 10 bases sitting between them. Germline loops: CDR1 SGDLS, CDR2 YYNGEE. CDR3 in amino acids: CASSGVATTDTQYF. Here the CDR3 DNA reads TGTGCCAGCAGCGGGGTGGCAACCACAGATACGCAGTATTTT.

The rearrangement joins TRBV11-2 to TRBJ2-5; 7 bases agree with TRBD1. Germline-derived CDR1 and CDR2 are SGHAT and FQNNGV. The CDR3 sequence is 14 residues long. V dropped 5 bases and J dropped 5; count of bases not matched to a gene: 8. CDR3 sequence (DNA): TGTGCCAGCAGCAGGCTACAGGGGACCGAGACCCAGTACTTC. Its translation is CASSRLQGTETQYF.

This rearrangement joins TRBV7-9 to TRBJ2-1, with 10 bases identical to TRBD2. In germline, CDR1 is SEHNR, CDR2 FQNEAQ (reference sequence). V gave up 4 bases and J gave up 3 bases; unmatched junction bases: 6. The CDR3 is 16 amino acids. The CDR3 DNA follows: TGTGCCAGCAGCTCCCTAGCGGGAGCTAGCTACAATGAGCAGTTCTTC. Translating gives CASSSLAGASYNEQFF.